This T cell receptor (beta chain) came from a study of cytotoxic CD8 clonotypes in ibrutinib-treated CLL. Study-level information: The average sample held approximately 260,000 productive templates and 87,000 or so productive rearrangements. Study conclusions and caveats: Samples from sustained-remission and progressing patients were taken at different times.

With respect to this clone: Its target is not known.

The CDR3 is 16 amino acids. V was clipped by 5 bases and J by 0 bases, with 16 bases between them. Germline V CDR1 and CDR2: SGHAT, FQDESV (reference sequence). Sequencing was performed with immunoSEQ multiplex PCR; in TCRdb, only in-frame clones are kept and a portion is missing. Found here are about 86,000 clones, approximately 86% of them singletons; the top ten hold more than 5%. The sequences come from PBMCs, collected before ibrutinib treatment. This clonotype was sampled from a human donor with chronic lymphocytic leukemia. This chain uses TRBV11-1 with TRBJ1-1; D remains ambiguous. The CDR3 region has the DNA TGTGCCAGCAGCCCATTTGGGTGGACCATGAACACTGAAGCTTTCTTT. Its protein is CASSPFGWTMNTEAFF. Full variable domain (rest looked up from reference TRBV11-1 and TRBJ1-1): EAEVAQSPRYKITEKSQAVAFWCDPISGHATLYWYRQILGQGPELLVQFQDESVVDDSQLPKDRFSAERLKGVDSTLKIQPAELGDSAMYLCASSPFGWTMNTEAFFGQGTRLTVV.